This TCR beta chain was captured in a study of blood T cell repertoires in COVID-19. Study in general: The origin of the acute and convalescent COVID-19 samples was the United States, Italy and Spain. Sources were T cells, B-cell-depleted T cells, or PBMCs; the material itself was cDNA or gDNA.

Per germline, CDR1 MNHNY and CDR2 SVGAGI (reference sequence). This CDR3 is 16 amino acids long. Trimming at V came to 0 bases and at J to 0 bases, leaving 4 bases not matched to a gene. Original analysis: How many nucleated cells were present was estimated from reference gene primer amplification. Only in-frame clones appear in the TCRdb table, and some are missing; sequencing was by immunoSEQ multiplex PCR. That table furnishes V, J and clone size, whereas the DNA furnished D and trimming. The sample yields some 250,000 clones, 88% seen once. Sequencing used peripheral blood. The V and J genes are TRBV6-6 and TRBJ2-7, with 8 positions matching TRBD1. The sequence came from a woman aged 25-40 years with acute or convalescent COVID-19. The CDR3 here is CASSYSDRDVSYEQYF. CDR3 in DNA: TGTGCCAGCAGTTACTCGGACAGGGACGTCTCCTACGAGCAGTACTTC.